The 2 T cell receptor beta chains presented below share a single source sample, sequenced in a study of CXCR3-negative and CXCR3-positive naive CD8 T cells. Antigen specificity for these receptors is unknown. Findings of the study overall: CXCR3-expressing naive cells carried TRB CDR3s more hydrophobic than those of CXCR3-negative naive cells.

TRB cDNA was prepared as libraries by UMI-labeled 5' RACE. No DNA is given; TCRdb re-called the 5' RACE reads and lists each CDR3 protein once. The sample spans about 140,000 distinct CDR3 sequences; the ten largest clones claim 0.4% to 0.5%. The specimen was naive CXCR3+ CD8+ T cells from blood. Subset indicated: CD45RO-CCR7+CD27+CD95- naive CD8+ T cells expressing CXCR3 (TNR3+). The receptor set was obtained from a human donor in good health. Some clones in this sample may be carry-over from other donors' samples.

This chain links TRBV28 with TRBJ2-3. Germline V CDR1 and CDR2: MDHEN, SYDVKM. This CDR3 is built from 12 residues. The CDR3 is CASSLLRDTQYF. The full variable domain, its missing parts supplied by reference TRBV28 and TRBJ2-3, is DVKVTQSSRYLVKRTGEKVFLECVQDMDHENMFWYRQDPGLGLRLIYFSYDVKMKEKGDIPEGYSVSREKKERFSLILESASTNQTSMYLCASSLLRDTQYFGPGTRLTVL.

The CDR3: CASSFRGSEEQYF. The chain couples TRBV7-2 to TRBJ2-7; TCRdb's D gene call, TRBD1, goes unchecked for lack of DNA. CDR1 and CDR2 from the germline V gene are SGHTA and FQGNSA. The CDR3 loop spans 13 amino acids.